The table lists the clone carrying this T cell receptor beta chain with many counts. Its matching antigen is unknown. These data belong to a study of T-cell reconstitution after alpha-beta-depleted transplantation in children. Study-wide points: Alpha-beta T cells about two months after transplant reportedly derived from several hundred expanded graft clones. T cells produced anew were the main source of T-cell counts and diversity one year after transplant. Elevated TCRbeta diversity at day 60 was traced, in some patients, to surviving recipient T cells and thymic progenitors.

Preparation of the TCRbeta library used unique molecular identifiers. MiXCR, applied by TCRdb to the PCR reads, yields one record per CDR3 protein. The sample lists just under 150,000 distinct CDR3 sequences, about 9% occurring once. This CDR3 is 14 amino acids long. Trimming took off 2 bases at V and 5 bases at J, with 10 bases between the two ends. CDR1 is MNHEY and CDR2 is SMNVEV in the germline V gene (reference sequence). V is TRBV27 and J is TRBJ2-1, with unresolved D. The sequence derives from a female patient aged 2 to 10 who had a stem cell transplant for congenital amegakaryocytic thrombocytopenia, so the T cells may come from the graft donor. The sample consisted of PBMCs, mostly from graft donor cells, taken 180 days after TCRalphabeta/CD19-depleted stem cell transplant. As DNA, the CDR3 is TGTGCCAGCAGTTTAACCCCAAGAAACAATGAGCAGTTCTTC. Its protein is CASSLTPRNNEQFF.